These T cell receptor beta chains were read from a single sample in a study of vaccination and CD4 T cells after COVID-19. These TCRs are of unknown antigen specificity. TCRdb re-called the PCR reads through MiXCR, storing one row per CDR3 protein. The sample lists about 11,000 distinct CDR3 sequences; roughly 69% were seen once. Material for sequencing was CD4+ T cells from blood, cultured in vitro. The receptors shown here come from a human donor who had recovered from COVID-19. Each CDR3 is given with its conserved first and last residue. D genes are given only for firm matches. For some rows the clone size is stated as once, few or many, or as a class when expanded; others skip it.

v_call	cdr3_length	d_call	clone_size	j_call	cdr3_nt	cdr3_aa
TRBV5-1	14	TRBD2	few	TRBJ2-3	TGCGCCAGCAGCATAAGCGGGGCGGGAGATACGCAGTATTTT	CASSISGAGDTQYF
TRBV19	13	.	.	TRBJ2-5	TGTGCCAGTAGTATGGGAGGGGGAGAGACCCAGTACTTC	CASSMGGGETQYF
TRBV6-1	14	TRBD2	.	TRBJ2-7	TGTGCCAGCAGTCAGGAGAGCGGGAGTTACGAGCAGTACTTC	CASSQESGSYEQYF
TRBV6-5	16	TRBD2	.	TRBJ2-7	TGTGCCAGCAGTTACTCGACTAGCGGGGGGGCCTACGAGCAGTACTTC	CASSYSTSGGAYEQYF
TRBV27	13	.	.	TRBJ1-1	TGTGCCAGCAGGCCGAGGGGGGTCACTGAAGCTTTCTTT	CASRPRGVTEAFF
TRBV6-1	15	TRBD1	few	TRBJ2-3	TGTGCCAGCAGAAGGGACAGGGGGAATCTTGATACGCAGTATTTT	CASRRDRGNLDTQYF
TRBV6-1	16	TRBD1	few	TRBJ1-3	TGTGCCAGCAGTGAACGCCAGGGGGTTACTGGAAACACCATATATTTT	CASSERQGVTGNTIYF
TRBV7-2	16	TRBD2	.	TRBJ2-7	TGTGCCAGCAGCTTAGGGGTCGGGAGGACTTCCTACGAGCAGTACTTC	CASSLGVGRTSYEQYF
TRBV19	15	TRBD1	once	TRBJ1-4	TGTGCCAGTAGGGACAGGGGAAGTCGTGATGAAAAACTGTTTTTT	CASRDRGSRDEKLFF
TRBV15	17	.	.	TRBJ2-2	TGTGCCACCAGCAGAGATTTAGGGGGAACCAACACCGGGGAGCTGTTTTTT	CATSRDLGGTNTGELFF
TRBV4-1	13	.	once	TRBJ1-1	TGCGCCAGCAGCCAAGATGAGTTAGTTGAAGCTTTCTTT	CASSQDELVEAFF
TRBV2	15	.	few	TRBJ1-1	TGTGCCAGCAGTGATGTGGGGGGCAGGAACACTGAAGCTTTCTTT	CASSDVGGRNTEAFF
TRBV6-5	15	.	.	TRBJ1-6	TGTGCCAGCAGTTACGAGTTCGCTAGTAATTCACCCCTCCACTTT	CASSYEFASNSPLHF
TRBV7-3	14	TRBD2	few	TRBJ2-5	TGTGCCAGCAGTCCCACCGGGGGGGGGGAGACCCAGTACTTC	CASSPTGGGETQYF
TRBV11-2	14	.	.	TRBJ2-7	TGTGCCAGCAGCTCTCTCAAACATGTAGGCGAGCAGTACTTC	CASSSLKHVGEQYF
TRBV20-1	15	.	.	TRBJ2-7	TGCAGTGCTAGTAACCCATCCCGCTCTTTCTACGAGCAGTACTTC	CSASNPSRSFYEQYF
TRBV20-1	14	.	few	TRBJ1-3	TGCAGTGCTTATCCTCCCTACTCTGGAAACACCATATATTTT	CSAYPPYSGNTIYF
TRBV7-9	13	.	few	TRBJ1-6	TGTGCCAGCAGCTTACCTCCAAATTCACCCCTCCACTTT	CASSLPPNSPLHF
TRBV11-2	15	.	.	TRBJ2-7	TGTGCCAGCAGATCCGGGACGCAAACTTTCTACGAGCAGTACTTC	CASRSGTQTFYEQYF
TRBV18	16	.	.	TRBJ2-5	TGTGCCAGCTCACCGAAAGCGGAGGGGTCGCGGGAGACCCAGTACTTC	CASSPKAEGSRETQYF
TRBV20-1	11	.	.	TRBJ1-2	TGCAGTGCTAGAACCAGGGATGGCTACACCTTC	CSARTRDGYTF
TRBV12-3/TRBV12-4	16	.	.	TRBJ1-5	TGTGCCAGCACCCGGGGGGGTGGATCCCGAAATCAGCCCCAGCATTTT	CASTRGGGSRNQPQHF
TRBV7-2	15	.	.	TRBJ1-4	TGTGCCAGCAGTTCCAGGTGGGGGGCTGGGGAAAAACTGTTTTTT	CASSSRWGAGEKLFF
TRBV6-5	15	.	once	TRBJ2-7	TGTGCCAGCAGTTACCAACCTTCAGGGTCCTACGAGCAGTACTTC	CASSYQPSGSYEQYF
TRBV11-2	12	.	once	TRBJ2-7	TGTGCCAGCAGCCGGTATACCTACGAGCAGTACTTC	CASSRYTYEQYF
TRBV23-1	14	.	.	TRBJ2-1	TGCGCCAGCCGGCGACAGGAGAACTACAATGAGCAGTTCTTC	CASRRQENYNEQFF
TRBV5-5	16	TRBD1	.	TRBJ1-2	TGTGCCAGCAGCCAGACCGGGACAGGGGGCCTAGGTGGCTACACCTTC	CASSQTGTGGLGGYTF
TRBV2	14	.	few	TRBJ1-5	TGTGCCAGCAGACCTGGACAGAACAATCAGCCCCAGCATTTT	CASRPGQNNQPQHF
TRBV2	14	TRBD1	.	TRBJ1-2	TGTGCCAGCAGTGCCGGGACAGGGGACTATGGCTACACCTTC	CASSAGTGDYGYTF
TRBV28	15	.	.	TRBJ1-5	TGTGCCAGCAGTTTACGGCAGGGATTGCGTCAGCCCCAGCATTTT	CASSLRQGLRQPQHF
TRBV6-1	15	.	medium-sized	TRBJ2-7	TGTGCCAGCACCAAACCCAGAGGTCTAAGTTACGAGCAGTACTTC	CASTKPRGLSYEQYF
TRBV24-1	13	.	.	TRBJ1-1	TGTGCCACCAGGTCACCCGAGAACACTGAAGCTTTCTTT	CATRSPENTEAFF
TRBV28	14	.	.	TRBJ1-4	TGTGCCAGCACGTCGACGAGTGTTAATGAAAAACTGTTTTTT	CASTSTSVNEKLFF
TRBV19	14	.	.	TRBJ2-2	TGTGCCAGTGGACGGGGCACGAACACCGGGGAGCTGTTTTTT	CASGRGTNTGELFF
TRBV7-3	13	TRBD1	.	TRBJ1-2	TGTGCCAGCAGCGTAACAGGGGGGGTTGGCTACACCTTC	CASSVTGGVGYTF
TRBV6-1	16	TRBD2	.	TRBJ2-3	TGTGCCAGCAGCTCTAGTAGCGGGGGGGTGCTAGATACGCAGTATTTT	CASSSSSGGVLDTQYF
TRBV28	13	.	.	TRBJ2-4	TGTGCCAGCAGTCCCTCCGACAAAAACATTCAGTACTTC	CASSPSDKNIQYF
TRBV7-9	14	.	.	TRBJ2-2	TGTGCCCCCCAGAGGGCACGGAACACCGGGGAGCTGTTTTTT	CAPQRARNTGELFF
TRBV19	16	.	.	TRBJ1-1	TGTGCCAGTAGTATAGTCACGGCCAGGGTGGACACTGAAGCTTTCTTT	CASSIVTARVDTEAFF
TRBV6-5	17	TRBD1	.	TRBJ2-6	TGTGCCAGCAGTTACCGCGGACAGGGGTCTGGGGCCAACGTCCTGACTTTC	CASSYRGQGSGANVLTF
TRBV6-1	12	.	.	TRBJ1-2	TGTGCCAGCGGCTTGTTACGAGGTGGCTACACCTTC	CASGLLRGGYTF
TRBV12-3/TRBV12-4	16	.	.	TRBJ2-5	TGTGCCAGCAGTCCGGGGGTCTGGGCCTCCCAAGAGACCCAGTACTTC	CASSPGVWASQETQYF
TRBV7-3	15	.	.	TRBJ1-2	TGTGCCAGCAGCTTAACGGGCGGGGGCGGCTATGGCTACACCTTC	CASSLTGGGGYGYTF
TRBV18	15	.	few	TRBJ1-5	TGTGCCAGCTCACCGACGGACAGCCGCGATCAGCCCCAGCATTTT	CASSPTDSRDQPQHF
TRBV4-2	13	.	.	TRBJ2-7	TGTGCCAGCAGCCATGCTCGGTCGGATGAGCAGTACTTC	CASSHARSDEQYF
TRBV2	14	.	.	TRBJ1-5	TGTGCCAGCAGTGAAGGCAGGGGAAATCAGCCCCAGCATTTT	CASSEGRGNQPQHF
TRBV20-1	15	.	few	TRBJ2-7	TGCAGTGCTAGGGGAGGTAGCGTCGCCACCTACGAGCAGTACTTC	CSARGGSVATYEQYF
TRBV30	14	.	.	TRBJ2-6	TGTGCCTCCCCCCTGTTCTCTGGGGCCAACGTCCTGACTTTC	CASPLFSGANVLTF
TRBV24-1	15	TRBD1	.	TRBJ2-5	TGTGCCACCAGTGATGCTGGGACAGATCAAGAGACCCAGTACTTC	CATSDAGTDQETQYF
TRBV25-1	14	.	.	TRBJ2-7	TGTGCCACCATCCCAGACGGGAGCTCCTACGAGCAGTACTTC	CATIPDGSSYEQYF
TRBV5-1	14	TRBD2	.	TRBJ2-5	TGCGCCAGCAGCTTACTAGCGGGGGTAGAGACCCAGTACTTC	CASSLLAGVETQYF
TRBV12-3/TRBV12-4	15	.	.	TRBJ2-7	TGTGCCAGCAGTTTGTACCGGGGGGCATCCTACGAGCAGTACTTC	CASSLYRGASYEQYF
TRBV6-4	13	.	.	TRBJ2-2	TGTGCCAGCAGTGCCTCTATGGGCGGGGAGCTGTTTTTT	CASSASMGGELFF
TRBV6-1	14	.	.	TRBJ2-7	TGTGCCAGCTCTAGGGGGATCGGTAGCTACGAGCAGTACTTC	CASSRGIGSYEQYF
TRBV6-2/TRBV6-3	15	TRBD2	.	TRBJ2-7	TGTGCCAGCAGACCAACTAGCGGGAGGTTATGGGAGCAGTACTTC	CASRPTSGRLWEQYF
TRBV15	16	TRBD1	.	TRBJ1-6	TGTGCCACCAGCAGATTCGGGACAGGGGGAAATTCACCCCTCCACTTT	CATSRFGTGGNSPLHF
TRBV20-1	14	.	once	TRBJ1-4	TGCAGTGCTAGAGAGGGGGCGGCTAATGAAAAACTGTTTTTT	CSAREGAANEKLFF
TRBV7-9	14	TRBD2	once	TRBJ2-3	TGTGCCACCTCGGGACTAGGAAGAACAGATACGCAGTATTTT	CATSGLGRTDTQYF
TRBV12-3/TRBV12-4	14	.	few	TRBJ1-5	TGTGCCAGCTGGCAGCTGAATAGCAATCAGCCCCAGCATTTT	CASWQLNSNQPQHF